One and the same sample provided the 6 T cell receptor beta chains below, sequenced in a study of spatial heterogeneity in lung cancer. General observations from the study: Intratumoral expanded alpha and beta TCR counts were found to track tumor mutation counts.

TCRdb ran MiXCR on the 5' RACE reads and lists one entry per CDR3 protein. Here the sample spans approximately 5,000 distinct CDR3 sequences, under 20% being singletons. The time point is: sample taken at primary tumor resection. These receptors' targets are unknown. Sample: lung tumor tissue, taken at surgery. These TCRs come from a male donor with early-stage non-small cell lung cancer.

By share, this clonotype counts as medium-sized. The chain couples TRBV7-9 to TRBJ2-2, with no clear D. Germline-derived CDR1 and CDR2 are SEHNR and FQNEAQ (reference sequence). CDR3 length equals 14 residues. The germline V and J ends were trimmed by 8 bases and 2 bases, with 12 bases remaining between them. CDR3 in amino acids: CASPRLLNTGELFF. CDR3 sequence (DNA): TGTGCCAGCCCTCGACTCTTAAACACCGGGGAGCTGTTTTTT.

Here the CDR3 reads CSVEGKTGNGYTF. CDR3 coding DNA: TGCAGCGTTGAGGGGAAGACAGGGAATGGCTACACCTTC. This chain joins TRBV29-1 and TRBJ1-2; 7 bases match TRBD1. Trimming took 3 bases from V and 6 from J; bases not matched to a gene: 7. The CDR3 consists of 13 residues. Germline CDR1 is SQVTM and CDR2 is ANQGSEA.

This clonotype has more than one count but fewer than ten. The chain joins TRBV12-3 or TRBV12-4 to TRBJ1-1, with 7 bases lining up with TRBD1. The CDR3 has 14 amino acids. V gave up 5 bases and J gave up 0 bases; unmatched junction bases: 3. The CDR3 reads CASSTGDLNTEAFF. CDR3 sequence (DNA): TGTGCCAGCAGTACAGGGGACCTGAACACTGAAGCTTTCTTT.

This CDR3 is CASSWVDRAEGYTF. The CDR3 region has the DNA TGTGCCAGCAGTTGGGTCGACAGGGCTGAGGGCTACACCTTC. The V gene is TRBV12-3 or TRBV12-4, the J gene TRBJ1-2; 7 nucleotides align to TRBD1. Trimming took 4 bases from V and 8 from J; bases not matched to a gene: 10. CDR3 length equals 14 residues.

This clonotype was found many times. V is TRBV7-9 and J is TRBJ2-2; 12 nucleotides agree with TRBD2. The J segment lost 4 bases and the V segment lost 5 bases, leaving 5 bases of the junction unmatched. The CDR3 is 16 residues long. Looked up from germline, CDR1 is SEHNR and CDR2 is FQNEAQ (reference sequence). For the CDR3, the DNA is TGTGCCAGCAGCCCGGGACTAGCGGGCCTCACCGGGGAGCTGTTTTTT. Amino acid sequence: CASSPGLAGLTGELFF. The full variable domain, its missing parts supplied by reference TRBV7-9 and TRBJ2-2, is DTGVSQNPRHKITKRGQNVTFRCDPISEHNRLYWYRQTLGQGPEFLTYFQNEAQLEKSRLLSDRFSAERPKGSFSTLEIQRTEQGDSAMYLCASSPGLAGLTGELFFGEGSRLTVL.

In its sample, this clonotype ranks as medium-sized. The rearrangement uses TRBV6-1 and TRBJ1-2; D may be TRBD1 (6 bases). The germline gives CDR1 MNHNS, CDR2 SASEGT. V was pared by 4 bases and J by 3 bases, with 9 bases between. CDR3 length equals 13 residues. The DNA for the CDR3 is TGTGCCAGCAGTGCACAGGGAGACTATGGCTACACCTTC. Translating gives CASSAQGDYGYTF.